This T cell receptor (beta chain) was profiled in a study of response to subunit inactivated influenza vaccine. This clonotype occurred a few times. Its antigen is unknown. TCRdb re-called the RT-PCR reads with MiXCR, one entry per CDR3 protein. The sample carries roughly 780,000 distinct CDR3 sequences, roughly 20% recorded once. The study's findings and limits: The authors put forward the suggestion that each seasonal influenza vaccination may bring in only a limited number of new T cells.

Germline values: CDR1 SNHLY, CDR2 FYNNEI. The CDR3 length is 14 residues. Deletions cut 7 bases from V and 6 bases from J, with 19 bases between. This rearrangement joins TRBV2 to TRBJ2-7; D may be TRBD1 (5 bases). Source: PBMCs from blood, taken 5 days after vaccination. The TCR sequence derives from a man in his fifties who received an inactivated influenza vaccine. The chain's CDR3 is CASTELRGSGEQYF. In nucleotides, the CDR3 is TGTGCCAGCACCGAGCTTAGGGGCAGTGGCGAGCAGTACTTC. The complete variable domain, with remaining parts taken from reference TRBV2 and TRBJ2-7, reads EPEVTQTPSHQVTQMGQEVILRCVPISNHLYFYWYRQILGQKVEFLVSFYNNEISEKSEIFDDQFSVERPDGSNFTLKIRSTKLEDSAMYFCASTELRGSGEQYFGPGTRLTVT.